A selection of T cell receptor beta chains follows, all from one sample in a study of beta chain features in type 1 diabetes. Data came from immunoSEQ multiplex PCR; TCRdb stores just in-frame clones and leaves some out. This table holds 630,000 or so clones, over 12% found once. The specimen was naive CD4+ T cells from blood. These receptors originate from a man younger than 30 with type 1 diabetes. Each CDR3 is given with its conserved first and last residue. Fields, in order: V gene, CDR3 protein.

TRBV5-1 CASSLSSDRLTQYF
TRBV9 CASSVSFTDTQYF
TRBV28 CASSSGALTGEVYEQYF
TRBV14 CASSQFGISYNEQFF
TRBV5-1 CASSLDSLSTDTQYF
TRBV30 CAWSPRNEKLFF
TRBV29-1 CSVAWTLKKETQYF
TRBV9 CASSAGGAGDMNTEAFF
TRBV23-1 CASSQSKDPHF
TRBV2 CASSELGRNTEAFF
TRBV19 CASSTDRGSGPQHF
TRBV6-5 CASSSPGLTYEQYF
TRBV2 CASGGGGPTDTQYF
TRBV27 CASSPSQGTTYSNQPQHF
TRBV7-9 CASSLDLRGWTVYGYTF
TRBV14 CASSRTASGPWNEQYF
TRBV7-2 CASSLDREETQYF
TRBV20-1 CSAGGRSGYTF
TRBV2 CASRGLREETQYF
TRBV7-2 CASSLDTDTQYF
TRBV7-2 CASSLAAGPAKNIQYF
TRBV9 CASSGGLAADTQYF
TRBV30 CAWSVRFEYGYTF
TRBV7-9 CASSLPGRLNTEAFF
TRBV2 CASSRTVDGYTF
TRBV13 CASSLRWEPEQFF
TRBV30 CAWSRPGVKDTEAFF
TRBV2 CASSQREVYYDEQFF
TRBV10-3 CAISREKSDGYTF
TRBV18 CASSLNDRGDQETQYF
TRBV25-1 CASSESTGTGKRQYF
TRBV7-3 CASSPGLPGYTQYF
TRBV30 CAWSPDSYGYTF
TRBV4-1 CASSQPPGRRKGGYTF